One sample yielded the 17 T cell receptor beta chains listed below, sequenced in a study of shared clonotypes between healthy human individuals. The repertoire was sequenced with immunoSEQ multiplex PCR; TCRdb's copy has only in-frame clones and lacks some. The data contain approximately 2.1 million clones, 85% to 95% of them singletons. The sample consisted of naive CD4+ T cells from PBMCs. Subset indicated: CD45RA+ positively selected. Receptor source: a young man in good health. Some clones in this sample may be carry-over from other donors' samples.

The chain links TRBV28 to TRBJ2-7; a weak D match, TRBD1 (6 bases). The CDR3 consists of 16 residues. Trimming shortened V by 6 bases and J by 0 bases, and 18 bases separated the two germline ends. The germline gives CDR1 MDHEN, CDR2 SYDVKM. CDR3 loop: CASSATGFSFSYEQYF. CDR3 bases: TGTGCCAGCAGCGCAACAGGGTTTAGCTTCTCCTACGAGCAGTACTTC.

This clone appeared once. The chain combines TRBV5-1 with TRBJ2-4; 9 bases match TRBD1. After removal of 4 bases from V and 1 base from J, the junction contained 6 bases not matched to a gene. The CDR3 runs to 16 residues. Looked up from germline, CDR1 is SGHRS and CDR2 is YFSETQ. The CDR3 DNA sequence: TGCGCCAGCAGCCCGGACAGGGGTGATGCCAAAAACATTCAGTACTTC. Translation gives CASSPDRGDAKNIQYF.

The chain employs TRBV28 and TRBJ1-1; TRBD1 agrees at 8 bases. Germline V gene data show CDR1 as MDHEN and CDR2 as SYDVKM. This CDR3 has 14 residues. After removal of 5 bases from V and 4 bases from J, the junction contained 6 bases not matched to a gene. The CDR3 DNA reads TGTGCCAGCAGTAAACAGGGGGGGAGCACTGAAGCTTTCTTT. It encodes CASSKQGGSTEAFF.

The chain combines TRBV28 with TRBJ2-7; TRBD1 agrees at 7 bases. The CDR3 has 13 residues. V lost 6 bases to trimming and J lost 3 bases; unmatched junction nucleotides: 5. Per germline, CDR1 MDHEN and CDR2 SYDVKM. The CDR3 sequence: CASRTGLYYEQYF. The CDR3 DNA sequence: TGTGCCAGCAGGACAGGGCTGTACTACGAGCAGTACTTC. The variable domain in full, completed from reference TRBV28 and TRBJ2-7, reads DVKVTQSSRYLVKRTGEKVFLECVQDMDHENMFWYRQDPGLGLRLIYFSYDVKMKEKGDIPEGYSVSREKKERFSLILESASTNQTSMYLCASRTGLYYEQYFGPGTRLTVT.

V usage is TRBV7-2 and J usage is TRBJ1-2, with TRBD1 as a possible D gene (5 bases). The CDR3 is made up of 14 amino acids. Per germline, CDR1 SGHTA and CDR2 FQGNSA. Trimming left V 1 base short and J 4 bases short, with 10 bases between. CDR3 DNA sequence: TGTGCCAGCAGCTTAGAGGGGTTTGGCTATGGCTACACCTTC. This encodes CASSLEGFGYGYTF.

On this clone itself: Other DNA sequences in this sample translate to the same CDR3. This chain connects TRBV5-1 to TRBJ2-2, with TRBD2 identical over 11 bases. V shed 3 bases and J 4 bases; nucleotides not matched to a gene: 2. Germline values: CDR1 SGHRS, CDR2 YFSETQ. CDR3 length: 15 residues. CDR3 sequence: CASSYSGRGTGELFF. In nucleotides, the CDR3 is TGCGCCAGCAGCTATAGCGGGAGGGGCACCGGGGAGCTGTTTTTT.

The chain couples TRBV5-1 to TRBJ1-1, with unresolved D. Germline CDR1 SGHRS, CDR2 YFSETQ. The CDR3 is 15 residues long. Between the trimmed V and J ends, which lost 0 bases and 3 bases, there was a span of 12 bases. CDR3 DNA: TGCGCCAGCAGCTTGGCCGCGGGATCCCACACTGAAGCTTTCTTT. This sequence encodes CASSLAAGSHTEAFF. Full variable domain (outside the CDR3, taken from reference TRBV5-1 and TRBJ1-1): KAGVTQTPRYLIKTRGQQVTLSCSPISGHRSVSWYQQTPGQGLQFLFEYFSETQRNKGNFPGRFSGRQFSNSRSEMNVSTLELGDSALYLCASSLAAGSHTEAFFGQGTRLTVV.

This rearrangement joins TRBV19 to TRBJ1-1; 7 bases line up with TRBD1. Germline CDR1 LNHDA, CDR2 SQIVND (reference sequence). V was clipped by 5 bases and J by 8 bases; unmatched bases: 5. The CDR3 consists of 12 residues. In DNA, the CDR3 is TGTGCCAGTAGTTTGGACAGGTCGGAAGCTTTCTTT. Amino acid sequence: CASSLDRSEAFF.

The gene calls are TRBV6-5 and TRBJ1-1; D might be TRBD1 (5 bases). The germline V gene encodes CDR1 MNHEY and CDR2 SVGAGI. This CDR3 is built from 12 residues. Trimming took off 8 bases at V and 10 bases at J, with 17 bases between the two ends. The CDR3 here is CASLGASQGAFF. Written as DNA, the CDR3 is TGTGCCAGCCTTGGGGCGTCCCAGGGAGCTTTCTTT.

The gene calls are TRBV9 and TRBJ1-5; a weak D match, TRBD1 (5 bases). Trimming removed 4 bases at V and 0 bases at J, with 11 bases between. Looked up from germline, CDR1 is SGDLS and CDR2 is YYNGEE. There are 15 residues in the CDR3. In nucleotides, the CDR3 is TGTGCCAGCAGCTCGGGGGGGTATAGCAATCAGCCCCAGCATTTT. Residues: CASSSGGYSNQPQHF.

The chain combines TRBV27 with TRBJ1-4; D is undetermined. The CDR3 totals 14 residues. Germline V gene lookup returns CDR1 MNHEY and CDR2 SMNVEV (reference sequence). Trimming pared 6 bases from V and 6 bases from J, leaving 14 bases between. CDR3 bases: TGTGCCAGCAGGCGCCGAGGTGTGGATGAAAAACTGTTTTTT. It yields the protein CASRRRGVDEKLFF.

The CDR3 reads CASSHLYNEQFF. CDR3 coding DNA: TGTGCCAGCAGCCATTTGTACAATGAGCAGTTCTTC. V and J are TRBV4-2 and TRBJ2-1; D unclear. This CDR3 contains 12 residues. CDR1 and CDR2 (germline): LGHNA, YNFKEQ. Trimming pared 3 bases from V and 4 bases from J, leaving 4 bases between.

The genes are TRBV30 and TRBJ2-1; 12 positions agree with TRBD2. The CDR3 has 16 residues. The germline V gene has CDR1 GTSNPN and CDR2 SVGIG (reference sequence). V dropped 3 bases and J dropped 7; count of bases not matched to a gene: 10. The CDR3 is CAWRRLAGEGGNEQFF. The CDR3 DNA reads as TGTGCCTGGAGAAGACTAGCGGGAGAGGGGGGGAATGAGCAGTTCTTC.

This chain uses TRBV28 with TRBJ2-7; 7 bases align to TRBD2. Trimming cost V 6 bases and J 5 bases; bases outside gene matches: 13. This CDR3 is built from 15 residues. Germline V gene lookup returns CDR1 MDHEN and CDR2 SYDVKM. The CDR3 DNA is TGTGCCAGCAGACCCCCGGAAGGGAGGGCACACGAGCAGTACTTC. It specifies CASRPPEGRAHEQYF.

This clone was found once. This chain joins TRBV15 and TRBJ2-1; a weak D match, TRBD2 (6 bases). CDR1 and CDR2 from the germline V gene are LNHNV and YYDKDF (reference sequence). The ends were cut back, 1 base at V and 0 bases at J, with 10 bases in the middle. CDR3 size: 16 residues. The CDR3 region is CATSRVYGSSYNEQFF. CDR3 nucleotides: TGTGCCACCAGCAGAGTGTACGGGAGCTCCTACAATGAGCAGTTCTTC.

Note on this clone: Other DNA sequences from this sample encode an identical CDR3 as well. CDR3 region: CASSFRGGYGYTF. The CDR3 nucleotides are TGTGCCAGCAGTTTCCGGGGGGGTTATGGCTACACCTTC. The chain combines TRBV28 with TRBJ1-2, with a possible D match to TRBD1 (5 bases). The germline V gene has CDR1 MDHEN and CDR2 SYDVKM. V shed 3 bases and J shed 5 bases, with 10 bases lying between them. This CDR3 region has 13 residues.

The chain employs TRBV6-4 and TRBJ1-5, with 7 nucleotides matching TRBD1. The CDR3 is 15 residues long. With 7 bases clipped from V and 5 bases from J, the junction kept 11 bases outside the gene matches. The germline CDR1 and CDR2 sequences are MRHNA and SNTAGT. The CDR3 region has the DNA TGTGCCAGCAATAAAACGACAGGGCTCGATCAGCCCCAGCATTTT. Translated: CASNKTTGLDQPQHF.